The entry below describes one TCR beta chain. Antigen specificity is unknown. Data came from immunoSEQ multiplex PCR; TCRdb stores just in-frame clones and leaves some out. The table lists more than 20,000 clones, roughly two thirds of them singletons. CDR1 and CDR2 from the germline V gene are SGHNT and YYREEE (reference sequence). The CDR3 runs to 13 residues. V dropped 4 bases and J dropped 0 bases, with 7 bases sitting between them. In the ViraFEST assay, antigen-specific CD4+ clonotypes were identified by expansion after peptide-pool stimulation. Once cultured for under 11 days, the cells underwent separation to obtain CD4+ T cells. Infection with SARS-CoV-2 occurred in the person between March and December 2020, and PCR confirmed it. These data originate in a study of vaccination effects on CD4 cells after COVID-19.

This chain links TRBV5-4 with TRBJ2-5; D is ambiguous. This sample comprised CD4+ T cells from PBMCs cultured with SARS-CoV-2 spike peptides, obtained before COVID-19 vaccination. The TCR sequence derives from a human donor who had a prior SARS-CoV-2 infection. The CDR3 DNA reads as TGTGCCAGCAGCACGTGGTACCAAGAGACCCAGTACTTC. Translating gives CASSTWYQETQYF.